The clone carrying this TCR beta chain was found a few times. The antigen is unknown. This CDR3 region has 11 residues. The germline V and J ends were trimmed by 2 bases and 7 bases, with 6 bases remaining between them. Germline CDR1 SGHRS, CDR2 YFSETQ. These data are taken from a study of cytotoxic CD8 clonotypes in ibrutinib-treated CLL. Study context: Averaging across samples gave approximately 250,000 productive templates and about 94,000 productive rearrangements.

The source of roughly 1.9 micrograms of genomic DNA for TCR beta libraries was cryopreserved PBMCs. Data came from immunoSEQ multiplex PCR; TCRdb stores just in-frame clones and leaves some out. Of a few hundred thousand clones listed, over 55% are singletons. General study findings and limits: The clonality rise at ibrutinib response reflected private clonotype expansion. Sustained-remission and progressing patients had unequal sampling times.

The chain combines TRBV5-1 with TRBJ1-2; D ambiguous. Sequences were derived from PBMCs, sampled after 36 months of ibrutinib treatment. The origin of this receptor is a human donor with chronic lymphocytic leukemia. The CDR3 DNA is TGCGCCAGCAGCTTCCCAGGTGGCTACACCTTC. Translated, it gives CASSFPGGYTF.